This entry describes one T cell receptor beta chain. The sample is drawn from a study of blood T cell repertoires in COVID-19. CDR1 and CDR2 (germline): SGHKS, YYEKEE (reference sequence). The CDR3 is made up of 15 amino acids. V lost 1 base to trimming and J lost 1 base; unmatched junction nucleotides: 4. Method: immunoSEQ multiplex PCR; TCRdb's copy keeps in-frame clones and lacks some. This sample has 200,000 to 250,000 clones, with approximately 88% found just once. The sequenced sample was PBMCs or T cells enriched from blood (not recorded which). The chain combines TRBV5-5 with TRBJ1-1; 7 nucleotides align to TRBD1. This clonotype was sampled from a woman aged 25 to 39 who had been exposed to COVID-19. The CDR3 reads CASSLRGQSNTEAFF. The CDR3 DNA is TGTGCCAGCAGCTTGAGGGGGCAGTCGAACACTGAAGCTTTCTTT.